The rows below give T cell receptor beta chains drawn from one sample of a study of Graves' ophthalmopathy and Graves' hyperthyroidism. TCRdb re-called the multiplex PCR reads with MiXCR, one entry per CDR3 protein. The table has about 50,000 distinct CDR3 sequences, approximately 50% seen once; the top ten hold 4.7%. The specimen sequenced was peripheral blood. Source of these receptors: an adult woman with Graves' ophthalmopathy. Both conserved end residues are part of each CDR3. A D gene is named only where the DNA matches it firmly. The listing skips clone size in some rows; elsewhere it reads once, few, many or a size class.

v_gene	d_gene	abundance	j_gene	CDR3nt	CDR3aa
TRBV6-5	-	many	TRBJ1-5	TGTGCCAGCAGTTACGCGAAGGGTCAGCCCCAGCATTTT	CASSYAKGQPQHF
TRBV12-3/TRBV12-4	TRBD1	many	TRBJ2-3	TGTGCCAGCAGTGTGGGACAGACTAGCACAGATACGCAGTATTTT	CASSVGQTSTDTQYF
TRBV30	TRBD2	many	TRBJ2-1	TGCGGACTAGTATTATACAATGAGCAGTTCTTC	CGLVLYNEQFF
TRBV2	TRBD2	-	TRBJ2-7	TGTGCCAGCAGCCCTCCTACTAGCGGAGCCTACGAGCAGTACTTC	CASSPPTSGAYEQYF
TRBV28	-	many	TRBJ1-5	TGTGGGGGCGGGCCCTATAGCAATCAGCCCCAGCATTTT	CGGGPYSNQPQHF
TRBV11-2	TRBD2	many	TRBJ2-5	TGTGCCAGCAGCTTAGGGCTAGCGGGTTTAACGCGAGTGGAGACCCAGTACTTC	CASSLGLAGLTRVETQYF
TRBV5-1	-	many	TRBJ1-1	TGCGCCAGCAGCTTGGAAGCCGGGCTGGACACTGAAGCTTTCTTT	CASSLEAGLDTEAFF
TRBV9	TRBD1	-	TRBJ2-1	TGTGCCAGCAGCCTTAGTGGGACAGGGGGCAATGAGCAGTTCTTC	CASSLSGTGGNEQFF
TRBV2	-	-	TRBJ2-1	TGTGCCAGCAATGGAGGTGAGCAGTTCTTC	CASNGGEQFF
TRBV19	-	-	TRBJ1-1	TGTGCCAGTAGTATAACTAGCGGGAGGGCCTTCTTT	CASSITSGRAFF
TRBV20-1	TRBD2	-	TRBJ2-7	TGCAGTGCCCTGAGAGCGGGACTTGGTTACGAGCAGTACTTC	CSALRAGLGYEQYF
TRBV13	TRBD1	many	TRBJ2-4	TGTGCCAGCAGCCCGCCGGGACAGAGAAACATTCAGTACTTC	CASSPPGQRNIQYF
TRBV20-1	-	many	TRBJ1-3	TGCAGTGGAAGGAGCTCTGGAAACACCATATATTTT	CSGRSSGNTIYF
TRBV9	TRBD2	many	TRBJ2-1	TGTGCCAGCAGCGTAGGAGGGGGGACTAGCGGGAACAATGAGCAGTTCTTC	CASSVGGGTSGNNEQFF
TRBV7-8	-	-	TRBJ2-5	TGTGCCAGCAGCTTAGCCCCGCACCAAAAACAAGAGACCCAGTACTTC	CASSLAPHQKQETQYF
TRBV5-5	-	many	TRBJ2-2	TGTGCCAGCAGCCTCCTAGGGGACGGGGAGCTGTTTTTT	CASSLLGDGELFF
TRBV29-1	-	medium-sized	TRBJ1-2	TGCAGCGTTTCTGACAGAATCGCTAACTATGGCTACACCTTC	CSVSDRIANYGYTF
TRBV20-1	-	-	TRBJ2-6	-	CSASLLQRHEQYFGANVLTF
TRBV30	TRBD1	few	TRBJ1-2	TGTGCCTGGAGTAGGACAGGGCGCCCTAACTATGGCTACACCTTC	CAWSRTGRPNYGYTF
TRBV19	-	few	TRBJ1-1	TGTGCCAGTAGTATAGATCACAGGTCAGAAGCTTTCTTT	CASSIDHRSEAFF
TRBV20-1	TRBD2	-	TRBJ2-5	TGCAGTGCTAGAAAAGGACTAGCGGGAGTTGTGGGAGAGACCCAGTACTTC	CSARKGLAGVVGETQYF
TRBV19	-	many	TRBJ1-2	TGTGCCAGTAGTACACCCCAGGGAAATGGCTACACCTTC	CASSTPQGNGYTF
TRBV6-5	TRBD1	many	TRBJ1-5	TGTGCCAGCAGGGAAGACAGGGATTTAGGCAATCAGCCCCAGCATTTT	CASREDRDLGNQPQHF
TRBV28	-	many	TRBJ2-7	TGTGCCAGCAGTTTTTCGGAGGGGATCGAGCAGTACTTC	CASSFSEGIEQYF
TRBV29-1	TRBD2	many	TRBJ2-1	TGCAGCGTGCCTCGGACTAGCGGGTTTAATGAGCAGTTCTTC	CSVPRTSGFNEQFF
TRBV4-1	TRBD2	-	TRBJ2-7	TGCGCCAGCAGCCATCTGACTAGCGATAAAGAGCAGTACTTC	CASSHLTSDKEQYF
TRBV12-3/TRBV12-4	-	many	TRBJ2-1	TGTGCCAGCAGTTTTGAACAGTTGAGCTCCTACAATGAGCAGTTCTTC	CASSFEQLSSYNEQFF
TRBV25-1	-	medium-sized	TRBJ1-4	TGTGCCAGCAGTGGATTCGGCAATGAAAAACTGTTTTTT	CASSGFGNEKLFF
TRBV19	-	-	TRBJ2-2	TGTGCCAGTAAGGGGGGCCCTGGGGAGCTGTTTTTT	CASKGGPGELFF
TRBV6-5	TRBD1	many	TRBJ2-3	TGTGCCAGCAGACGGACAGGGGGCACAGATACGCAGTATTTT	CASRRTGGTDTQYF
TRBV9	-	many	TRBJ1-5	TGTGCCAGCAGCGAGGACGGACATAGCAATCAGCCCCAGCATTTT	CASSEDGHSNQPQHF
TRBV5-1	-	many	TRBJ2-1	TGCGCCAGCAGCTCTATCCACCGGGACACCAATGAGCAGTTCTTC	CASSSIHRDTNEQFF
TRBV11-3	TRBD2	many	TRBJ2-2	TGTGCCAGCAGCTTGCAGGCGACTAGCGGGTCGGTGAACACCGGGGAGCTGTTTTTT	CASSLQATSGSVNTGELFF
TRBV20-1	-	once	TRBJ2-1	TGCAGTGCCACCCCTAGGGGGACTTCGGGTGAGCAGTTCTTC	CSATPRGTSGEQFF
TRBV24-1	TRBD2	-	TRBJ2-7	TGTGCCCTAGATGGCCGGGGGGGACTAGCGCACTACGAGCAGTACTTC	CALDGRGGLAHYEQYF
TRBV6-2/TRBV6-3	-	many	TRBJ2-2	TGTGCCAGCATCTTCGCCGGGGAGCTGTTTTTT	CASIFAGELFF
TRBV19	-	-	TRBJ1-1	TGTGCCAGTAGCACCGAGGGCGCCGTAGCTTTCTTT	CASSTEGAVAFF
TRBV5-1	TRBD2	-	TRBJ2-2	TGCGCCAGCAGCTTTACTAGCGGGACGAACACCGGGGAGCTGTTTTTT	CASSFTSGTNTGELFF
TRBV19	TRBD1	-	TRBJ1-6	TGTGCCAGTAGTATGACAGGGGTCCATAGCAATCAGCCCCTCCACTTT	CASSMTGVHSNQPLHF
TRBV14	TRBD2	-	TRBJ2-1	TGTGCCAGCAGCCCCCCAGGACTAGCGGGAGGCTACAATGAGCAGTTCTTC	CASSPPGLAGGYNEQFF
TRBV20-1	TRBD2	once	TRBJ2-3	TGCAGTGCAAGTGAGCGGGATCGGCAGTATTTT	CSASERDRQYF
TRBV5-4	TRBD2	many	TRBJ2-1	TGTGCCAGCCGTCGCCAGGGACTAGCTCCTAGCTCCTACAATGAGCAGTTCTTC	CASRRQGLAPSSYNEQFF
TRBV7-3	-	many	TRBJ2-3	TGTGCCAGCAGCTTCCTTAACACAGATACGCAGTATTTT	CASSFLNTDTQYF
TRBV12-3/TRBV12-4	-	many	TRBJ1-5	TGTGCCAGCAGTCGTAACGGGGGAGACCAGCCCCAGCATTTT	CASSRNGGDQPQHF
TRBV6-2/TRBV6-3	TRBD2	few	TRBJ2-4	TGTGCCAGCAGTCTCCTCGGACTAGCGGGAGGTTCTGACATTCAGTACTTC	CASSLLGLAGGSDIQYF
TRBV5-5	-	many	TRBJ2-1	TGTGCCAGCAGCTCTATAAGTGACAGCTACAATGAGCAGTTCTTC	CASSSISDSYNEQFF
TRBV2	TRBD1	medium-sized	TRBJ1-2	TGTGCCAGCAGTGCTTGGACAGGGGGCTATGGCTACACCTTC	CASSAWTGGYGYTF